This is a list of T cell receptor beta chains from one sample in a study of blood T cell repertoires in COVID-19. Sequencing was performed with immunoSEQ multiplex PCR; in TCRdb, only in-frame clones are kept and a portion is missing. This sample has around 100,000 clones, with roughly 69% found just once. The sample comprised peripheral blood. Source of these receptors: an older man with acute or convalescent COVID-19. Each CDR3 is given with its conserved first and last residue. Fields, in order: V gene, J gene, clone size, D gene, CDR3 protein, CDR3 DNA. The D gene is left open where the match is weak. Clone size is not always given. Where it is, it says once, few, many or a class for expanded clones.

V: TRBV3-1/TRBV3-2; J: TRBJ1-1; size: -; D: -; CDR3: CASSQDSAYTEAFF; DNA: TGTGCCAGCAGCCAAGATTCAGCGTACACTGAAGCTTTCTTT
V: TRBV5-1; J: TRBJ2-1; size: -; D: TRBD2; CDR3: CASSLELAGAKQFF; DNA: TGCGCCAGCAGCTTGGAACTAGCGGGGGCAAAGCAGTTCTTC
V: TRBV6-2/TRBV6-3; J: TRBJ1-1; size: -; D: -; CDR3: CASSRGEWTEAFF; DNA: TGTGCCAGCAGTCGAGGCGAATGGACTGAAGCTTTCTTT
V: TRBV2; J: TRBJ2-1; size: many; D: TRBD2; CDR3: CASSDRGSANEQFF; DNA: TGTGCCAGCAGTGATCGCGGGAGTGCTAATGAGCAGTTCTTC
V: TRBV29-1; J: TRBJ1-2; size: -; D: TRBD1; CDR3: CSVTDRANYGYTF; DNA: TGCAGCGTCACGGACAGGGCTAACTATGGCTACACCTTC
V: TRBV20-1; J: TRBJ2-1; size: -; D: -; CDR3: CSALPSNEQFF; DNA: TGCAGTGCCCTTCCTAGTAATGAGCAGTTCTTC
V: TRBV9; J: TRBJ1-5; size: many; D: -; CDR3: CASSVGGSTQPQHF; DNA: TGTGCCAGCAGCGTAGGCGGCAGTACGCAGCCCCAGCATTTT
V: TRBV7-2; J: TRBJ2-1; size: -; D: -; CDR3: CASSLGLGQRYNEQFF; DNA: TGTGCCAGCAGCTTGGGGCTGGGGCAGCGTTACAATGAGCAGTTCTTC
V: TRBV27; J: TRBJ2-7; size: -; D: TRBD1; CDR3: CASSLRGQGYDEQYF; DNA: TGTGCCAGCAGTTTAAGGGGACAGGGTTACGACGAGCAGTACTTC
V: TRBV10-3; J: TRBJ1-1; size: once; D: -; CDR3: CAIGPGGGTEAFF; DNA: TGTGCCATCGGGCCTGGGGGGGGCACTGAAGCTTTCTTT
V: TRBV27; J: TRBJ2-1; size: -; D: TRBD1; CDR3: CASSSRDRSSYNEQFF; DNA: TGTGCCAGCAGTTCCCGGGACAGGAGCTCCTACAATGAGCAGTTCTTC
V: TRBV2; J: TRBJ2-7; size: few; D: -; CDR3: CATSSSGSYEQYF; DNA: TGTGCCACCTCTTCCTCAGGGTCCTACGAGCAGTACTTC
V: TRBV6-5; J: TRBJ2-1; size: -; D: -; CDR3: CASSTFRERNNEQFF; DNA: TGTGCCAGCAGTACCTTCCGGGAGAGAAACAATGAGCAGTTCTTC
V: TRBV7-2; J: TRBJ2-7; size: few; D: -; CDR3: CASSLQGYEQYF; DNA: TGTGCCAGCAGCCTACAGGGCTACGAGCAGTACTTC
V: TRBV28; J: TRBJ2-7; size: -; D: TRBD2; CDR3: CASSGGLPPTEQYF; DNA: TGTGCCAGCAGTGGGGGACTACCCCCGACTGAGCAGTACTTC
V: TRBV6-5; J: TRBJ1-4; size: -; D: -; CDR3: CASSYQGLSNEKLFF; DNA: TGTGCCAGCAGTTATCAGGGCCTTTCTAATGAAAAACTGTTTTTT
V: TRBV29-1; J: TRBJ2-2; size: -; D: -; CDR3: CSVLTTAGELFF; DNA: TGCAGCGTTCTCACAACCGCCGGGGAGCTGTTTTTT
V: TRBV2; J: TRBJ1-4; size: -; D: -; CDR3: CASIRQVNEKLFF; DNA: TGTGCCAGCATTCGACAGGTGAATGAAAAACTGTTTTTT
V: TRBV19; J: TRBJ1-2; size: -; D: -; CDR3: CASRPWPQDSNNYGYTF; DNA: TGTGCCAGTAGACCCTGGCCCCAGGACAGTAATAACTATGGCTACACCTTC
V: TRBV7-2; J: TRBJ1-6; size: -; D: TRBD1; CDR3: CASSLVGTGRSPLHF; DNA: TGTGCCAGCAGCTTAGTGGGGACAGGGCGTTCACCCCTCCACTTT
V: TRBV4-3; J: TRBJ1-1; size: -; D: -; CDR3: CASSRDLTFIGTEAFF; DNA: TGCGCCAGCAGCCGAGACTTGACATTTATCGGCACTGAAGCTTTCTTT
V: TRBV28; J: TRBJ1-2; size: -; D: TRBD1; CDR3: CASSSPAGTGANYGYTF; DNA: TGTGCCAGCAGTTCCCCAGCCGGGACAGGAGCTAACTATGGCTACACCTTC
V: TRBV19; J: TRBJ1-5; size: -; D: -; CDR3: CASSIGQSSNQPQHF; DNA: TGTGCCAGTAGTATAGGACAGAGCAGCAATCAGCCCCAGCATTTT
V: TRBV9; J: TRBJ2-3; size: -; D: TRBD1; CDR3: CASSDPDRGREDTQYF; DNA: TGTGCCAGCAGCGACCCCGACAGGGGGCGCGAAGATACGCAGTATTTT
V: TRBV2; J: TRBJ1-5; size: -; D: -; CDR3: CASSMDSLVPQHF; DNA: TGTGCCAGCAGTATGGACAGTCTGGTGCCCCAGCATTTT
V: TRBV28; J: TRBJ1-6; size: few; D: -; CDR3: CASSSRRYNSPLHF; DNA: TGTGCCAGCAGTTCCCGTCGCTATAATTCACCCCTCCACTTT
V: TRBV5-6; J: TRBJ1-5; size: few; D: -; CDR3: CASSSQYNQPQHF; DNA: TGTGCCAGCAGCTCACAGTACAATCAGCCCCAGCATTTT
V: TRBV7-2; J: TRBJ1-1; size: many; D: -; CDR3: CASSFWRDTEAFF; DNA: TGTGCCAGCAGCTTTTGGAGGGACACTGAAGCTTTCTTT
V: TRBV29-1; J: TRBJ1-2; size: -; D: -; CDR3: CSVVAVNGYTF; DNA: TGCAGCGTTGTAGCTGTGAATGGCTACACCTTC
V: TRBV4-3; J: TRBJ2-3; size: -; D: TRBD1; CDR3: CASSHGQGTDTQYF; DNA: TGCGCCAGCAGCCACGGACAGGGAACAGATACGCAGTATTTT
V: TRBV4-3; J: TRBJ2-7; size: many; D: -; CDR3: CASSQGWRTEQYF; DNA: TGCGCCAGCAGCCAAGGGTGGCGGACAGAGCAGTACTTC
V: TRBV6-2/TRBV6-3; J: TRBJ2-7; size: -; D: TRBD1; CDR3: CASSYRDRYEQYF; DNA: TGTGCCAGCAGTTACAGGGACAGATACGAGCAGTACTTC
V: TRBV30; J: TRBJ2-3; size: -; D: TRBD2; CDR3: CAWSPGTSVDTQYF; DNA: TGTGCCTGGAGTCCTGGGACTAGCGTAGATACGCAGTATTTT
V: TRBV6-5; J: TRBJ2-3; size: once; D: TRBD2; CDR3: CASRREGQDTQYF; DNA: TGTGCCTCCCGCCGGGAGGGCCAGGATACGCAGTATTTT
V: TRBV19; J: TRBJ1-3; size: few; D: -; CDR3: CASTNGRAGNTIYF; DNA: TGTGCCAGCACAAACGGTCGGGCTGGAAACACCATATATTTT
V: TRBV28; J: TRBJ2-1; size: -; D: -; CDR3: CASSFSVYNEQFF; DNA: TGTGCCAGCAGTTTTTCTGTCTACAATGAGCAGTTCTTC
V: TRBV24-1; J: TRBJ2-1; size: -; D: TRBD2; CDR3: CATSAAGGSYNEQFF; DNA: TGTGCCACCAGTGCGGCGGGAGGTTCCTACAATGAGCAGTTCTTC
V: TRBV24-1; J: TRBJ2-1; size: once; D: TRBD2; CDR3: CATSDLGTSGRAEQFF; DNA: TGTGCCACCAGTGATTTAGGGACTAGCGGGAGGGCTGAGCAGTTCTTC